This record concerns one T cell receptor beta chain sequence. Its antigen is currently unknown. Other nucleotide sequences from this sample produce the same CDR3. In replicate PCRs of sorted subsets, approximately 200 ng DNA, some 28,000 T cell genomes, was used. Measured with immunoSEQ multiplex PCR; TCRdb has only the in-frame clones, and not every one. The data hold 2 million to 2.5 million clones, with around 95% observed a single time. This CDR3 spans 14 amino acids. Trimming at V came to 4 bases and at J to 1 base, leaving 2 bases not matched to a gene. Germline-derived CDR1 and CDR2 are SGHRS and YFSETQ. The data were taken from a study of shared clonotypes between healthy human individuals. Study-level points and caveats: Only blood samples were collected, and tissue repertoires likely differ. Non-shared clonotypes were found to have lower generation probabilities than the clonotypes that were shared by all four of the sorted-subset donors.

Sequenced: naive CD4+ T cells sorted from blood. Subset given: CD45RA+ positively selected. The chain uses TRBV5-1 and TRBJ1-1; 9 bases are shared with TRBD1. This TCR came from a man aged 18 to 35 in good health. CDR3 amino acids: CASSRQGGNTEAFF. CDR3 nucleotides: TGCGCCAGCAGCAGACAGGGGGGGAACACTGAAGCTTTCTTT.